This T cell receptor (beta chain) was observed in a study of blood T cells in healthy people across ages. The study, taken as a whole, reports: Both higher diversity and more naive CD4+ cells marked long-lived donors when set against aged donors.

This CDR3 region has 13 residues. Trimming pared 7 bases from V and 4 bases from J, leaving 13 bases between. Isolation of PBMCs gave at least 6 million cells per sample. It was with a sample-barcoded 5' primer and a J-beta primer mix that a second PCR of roughly 6 to 12 cycles was run. TCRdb ran MiXCR on the 5' RACE reads and lists one entry per CDR3 protein. The table lists hundreds of thousands of distinct CDR3 sequences, about 26% of them singletons. For this clonotype: Its antigen is currently unknown.

These same records also appear under a second study, on T cells of mothers and their children. That investigation notes: An overlap that was slightly higher, though non-significant, was seen in related mother-child pairs versus unrelated pairs. Detection yielded no persistent microchimeric T cell clones.

The clonotype comes from a boy aged 5-17 years in good health. This rearrangement joins TRBV12-3 or TRBV12-4 to TRBJ1-2; D remains ambiguous. The sequenced sample consisted of blood. CDR3 loop: CASTQGELYGYTF. Here the CDR3 DNA reads TGTGCCAGCACCCAAGGAGAGCTCTATGGCTACACCTTC.